This TCR beta chain was recovered during a study of control samples from healthy donors and cancer patients (dated by TCRdb to 2020 to 2021). V is pared back by 4 bases and J by 3 bases, with 13 bases lying between the germline termini. CDR1 SGHRS and CDR2 YFSETQ were looked up in the germline V gene. Including the terminal cysteine and phenylalanine, the CDR3 comprises 14 residues. Of all the DNA, just the CDR3 is kept, 42 bases in frame from base 1. Library preparation was by the immunoSEQ multiplex PCR assay. TCRdb mirrors the immuneACCESS table, restricted to in-frame sequences. Some clones are absent from its copies; in checked studies, under half trace to an unresolved V gene, and the reason for the others is unknown. For this sample there are roughly 59,000 clones; about 92% appear just once. The ten largest clones capture 1.5% to 2% of the sample. In regard to this clone: Its recognized antigen is unknown. Base quality data are lacking; no much larger clone is found one base away.

The sequencing sample was made of PBMCs. This receptor was obtained from a man aged 40-55 years with colorectal cancer. The chain is made from TRBV5-1 and TRBJ1-1, and TRBD1 may be the D gene, going by 6 matching bases. The CDR3 has the sequence CASSPRGGDTEAFF. The nucleotide sequence reads TGCGCCAGCAGCCCCAGGGGAGGCGACACTGAAGCTTTCTTT.